The 30 T cell receptor beta chains given below trace back to one sample, sequenced in a study of technical replicates of blood from a few donors. The data were produced by immunoSEQ multiplex PCR, yet TCRdb's version contains in-frame clones alone and is incomplete. The sample carries some 87,000 clones, 92% recorded once. Sequencing was performed on T cells isolated from PBMCs. All receptors derive from a human donor in good health.

The V gene is TRBV27, the J gene TRBJ1-2, with 7 positions matching TRBD1. CDR1 is MNHEY and CDR2 is SMNVEV in the germline V gene (reference sequence). The CDR3 runs 13 residues. The J segment lost 4 bases and the V segment lost 8 bases, leaving 7 bases of the junction unmatched. CDR3 amino acids: CASRQTGFYGYTF. The CDR3, as DNA: TGTGCCAGCCGTCAGACAGGGTTCTATGGCTACACCTTC.

This chain uses TRBV18 with TRBJ1-5, with unresolved D. The V and J ends lost 6 bases and 4 bases respectively, with 13 bases between them. Per germline, CDR1 KGHSH and CDR2 LQKENI. The CDR3 length is 14 residues. CDR3 loop: CASSRSGENQPQHF. The CDR3 nucleotides read TGTGCCAGCTCCCGCAGCGGAGAGAATCAGCCCCAGCATTTT.

The chain has TRBV10-3 and TRBJ1-4; no firm D call. Germline loops: CDR1 ENHRY, CDR2 SYGVKD. This CDR3 comprises 13 residues. V was pared by 2 bases and J by 4 bases, with 5 bases between. The CDR3 loop is CAISEEYNEKLFF. DNA of the CDR3: TGTGCCATCAGTGAGGAGTATAATGAAAAACTGTTTTTT.

This chain uses TRBV4-1 with TRBJ2-2; D unclear. Between the trimmed V and J ends, which lost 1 base and 1 base, there was a span of 4 bases. The CDR3 totals 14 residues. Germline-derived CDR1 and CDR2 are MGHRA and YSYEKL. The CDR3 DNA is TGCGCCAGCAGCCAAGCAAAGAACACCGGGGAGCTGTTTTTT. This sequence encodes CASSQAKNTGELFF.

The chain joins TRBV19 to TRBJ1-1; TRBD1 is a possible D gene (6 bases). Trimming left V 3 bases short and J 0 bases short, with 8 bases between. Germline V gives CDR1 LNHDA, CDR2 SQIVND (reference sequence). This CDR3 spans 14 amino acids. For the CDR3, the DNA is TGTGCCAGTAGTATCGGACAGCTGAACACTGAAGCTTTCTTT. This encodes CASSIGQLNTEAFF.

The J gene is TRBJ2-7, the V gene TRBV29-1; 7 nucleotides agree with TRBD1. This CDR3 spans 15 amino acids. With 3 bases clipped from V and 1 base from J, the junction kept 9 bases outside the gene matches. CDR1 and CDR2 (germline): SQVTM, ANQGSEA. This CDR3 is CSVEGQRTNSYEQYF. The CDR3 nucleotides are TGCAGCGTTGAGGGACAGAGGACAAATTCCTACGAGCAGTACTTC.

The sample holds one count of this clone. Germline is not matched at one junction end, which may reflect a read error. The rearrangement joins TRBV6-5 to TRBJ2-7; 9 bases match TRBD2. The germline V gene encodes CDR1 MNHEY and CDR2 SVGAGI. This CDR3 region has 14 residues. CDR3 residues: CASSYLLAGYEQYF. The CDR3, as DNA: TGTGCCAGCAGTTACCTACTAGCGGGTTACGAGCAGTATTTC.

The chain has TRBV11-1 and TRBJ2-2; a weak D match, TRBD2 (6 bases). V dropped 4 bases and J dropped 6 bases, with 9 bases sitting between them. Germline assignment: CDR1 SGHAT and CDR2 FQDESV (reference sequence). The CDR3 is made up of 13 amino acids. This CDR3 reads CASSSGLAGELFF. The CDR3 bases are TGTGCCAGCAGCTCGGGACTCGCCGGGGAGCTGTTTTTT.

The chain joins TRBV5-1 to TRBJ1-4, with D uncertain. Germline-derived CDR1 and CDR2 are SGHRS and YFSETQ. Trimming shortened V by 0 bases and J by 7 bases, and 13 bases separated the two germline ends. The CDR3 length is 15 residues. This CDR3 reads CASSLAATGAEKLFF. The CDR3 DNA follows: TGCGCCAGCAGCTTGGCAGCGACGGGAGCTGAAAAACTGTTTTTT. The full variable domain, rest sourced from reference TRBV5-1 and TRBJ1-4, is KAGVTQTPRYLIKTRGQQVTLSCSPISGHRSVSWYQQTPGQGLQFLFEYFSETQRNKGNFPGRFSGRQFSNSRSEMNVSTLELGDSALYLCASSLAATGAEKLFFGSGTQLSVL.

This rearrangement joins TRBV6-5 to TRBJ2-5; D is unresolved. Germline V gene data show CDR1 as MNHEY and CDR2 as SVGAGI. The CDR3 length is 14 residues. With 3 bases removed from V and 0 bases from J, the gap between germline ends came to 8 bases. CDR3 DNA sequence: TGTGCCAGCAGTTATATTAGAAACCAAGAGACCCAGTACTTC. Protein product: CASSYIRNQETQYF.

The chain couples TRBV19 to TRBJ2-7, with 7 bases that match TRBD2. This CDR3 region has 16 residues. V was clipped by 0 bases and J by 1 base; unmatched bases: 6. Germline loops: CDR1 LNHDA, CDR2 SQIVND (reference sequence). CDR3: CASSIDAGEGSYEQYF. The CDR3 coding sequence is TGTGCCAGTAGTATAGATGCGGGAGAAGGGTCCTACGAGCAGTACTTC.

A note on this clone: This same CDR3 is encoded by further DNA sequences in the sample. The CDR3 loop reads CASSSGTGPYEQYF. Written as DNA, the CDR3 is TGTGCCAGCAGTTCGGGGACAGGGCCCTACGAGCAGTACTTC. This sequence joins TRBV27 and TRBJ2-7; 9 bases agree with TRBD1. The germline gives CDR1 MNHEY, CDR2 SMNVEV (reference sequence). V trimming: 4 bases; J trimming: 2 bases; junction bases outside the gene matches: 3. The CDR3 runs to 14 residues.

The chain couples TRBV28 to TRBJ1-2; possibly TRBD1 for D (6 bases). V gave up 1 base and J gave up 0 bases, with 12 bases separating them. Germline V lookup: CDR1 MDHEN, CDR2 SYDVKM. CDR3 length: 16 residues. CDR3 in DNA: TGTGCCAGCAGTTTATTATCAGGGGAGACTAACTATGGCTACACCTTC. It codes for CASSLLSGETNYGYTF.

V is TRBV10-3 and J is TRBJ2-7, with 9 bases that match TRBD1. The CDR3 is 14 amino acids. The trim removed 5 bases at V and 2 bases at J, leaving 4 bases unmatched. From germline, CDR1 is ENHRY and CDR2 SYGVKD. The CDR3 sequence: CAISPGQGPYEQYF. In DNA, the CDR3 is TGTGCCATCAGTCCGGGACAGGGCCCCTACGAGCAGTACTTC.

The genes are TRBV5-1 and TRBJ2-7; TRBD1 might be the D (6 bases). The CDR3 spans 14 residues. From germline, CDR1 is SGHRS and CDR2 YFSETQ. Trimming took off 3 bases at V and 5 bases at J, with 15 bases between the two ends. The CDR3 sequence: CASSSGVVDDEQYF. The CDR3, as DNA: TGCGCCAGCAGCTCAGGGGTGGTGGACGACGAGCAGTACTTC.

This chain joins TRBV7-3 and TRBJ1-2, with 8 bases fitting TRBD1. The V and J ends lost 5 bases and 7 bases, in that order; junction bases with no gene match: 6. Germline V gene lookup returns CDR1 SGHTA and CDR2 FQGTGA. This CDR3 region has 13 residues. The CDR3 nucleotides read TGTGCCAGCAGCCACCCAGGGGGCGGTGGCTACACCTTC. Amino acid sequence: CASSHPGGGGYTF.

The chain is built from TRBV28 and TRBJ1-4; maybe TRBD1 (5 bases). Germline V gene sequence: CDR1 MDHEN, CDR2 SYDVKM. V lost 7 bases and J 0 bases, leaving 12 bases between the germline ends. The CDR3 covers 15 residues. CDR3 sequence reads: CASTQGRATNEKLFF. DNA of the CDR3: TGTGCCAGCACCCAAGGCAGGGCAACTAATGAAAAACTGTTTTTT. The whole variable domain, remainder taken from reference TRBV28 and TRBJ1-4, is DVKVTQSSRYLVKRTGEKVFLECVQDMDHENMFWYRQDPGLGLRLIYFSYDVKMKEKGDIPEGYSVSREKKERFSLILESASTNQTSMYLCASTQGRATNEKLFFGSGTQLSVL.

This clone was detected a few times. The chain carries TRBV19 and TRBJ1-5, with a possible D match to TRBD1 (6 bases). Germline-derived CDR1 and CDR2 are LNHDA and SQIVND (reference sequence). Trimming removed 6 bases at V and 5 bases at J, with 17 bases between. The CDR3 sequence is 15 residues long. The CDR3 nucleotides are TGTGCCAGTAGCCAGGGGACACACAACGATCAGCCCCAGCATTTT. Translation: CASSQGTHNDQPQHF.

The rearrangement joins TRBV28 to TRBJ1-5, with 9 bases lining up with TRBD1. Trimming cost V 6 bases and J 7 bases; bases outside gene matches: 7. The CDR3 has 14 residues. The germline V gene encodes CDR1 MDHEN and CDR2 SYDVKM. The CDR3 DNA is TGTGCCAGCAGCCTACAGGGGGCGGGACAGCCCCAGCATTTT. Protein: CASSLQGAGQPQHF.

The V call is TRBV4-1, the J call TRBJ2-1; D possibly corresponds to TRBD2 (7 bases). The CDR3 sequence is 14 residues long. The germline gives CDR1 MGHRA, CDR2 YSYEKL. Between the trimmed V and J ends, which lost 8 bases and 5 bases, there was a span of 16 bases. The CDR3 loop reads CASGLGGAHNEQFF. In DNA form, the CDR3 reads TGCGCCAGCGGATTGGGGGGGGCCCACAATGAGCAGTTCTTC.

The rearrangement joins TRBV13 to TRBJ2-1; 7 bases align to TRBD2. Trimming took 4 bases from V and 0 from J; bases not matched to a gene: 6. The CDR3 is 16 amino acids. Germline CDR1 is PRHDT and CDR2 is FYEKMQ (reference sequence). The CDR3 here is CASSSNREDSYNEQFF. The DNA for the CDR3 is TGTGCCAGCAGCTCCAACCGGGAGGACTCCTACAATGAGCAGTTCTTC.

The chain is built from TRBV6-4 and TRBJ1-1, with TRBD1 as a possible D gene (6 bases). Per the germline V gene, CDR1 is MRHNA and CDR2 is SNTAGT. The V gene lost 6 bases and the J gene lost 0 bases, with 11 bases spanning the gap. This CDR3 has 14 amino acids. Written as DNA, the CDR3 is TGTGCCAGCAGGGAACAGGGAATGAACACTGAAGCTTTCTTT. It translates to CASREQGMNTEAFF.

This clone was found a few times. The genes are TRBV4-1 and TRBJ1-3; the D gene is possibly TRBD1 (5 bases). The CDR3 length is 15 residues. Between the trimmed V and J ends, which lost 3 bases and 1 base, there was a span of 10 bases. The germline CDR1 and CDR2 sequences are MGHRA and YSYEKL. The chain's CDR3 is CASSQMGGSGNTIYF. DNA for the CDR3: TGCGCCAGCAGCCAGATGGGGGGATCTGGAAACACCATATATTTT.

The table lists this clone with a few counts. The chain couples TRBV9 to TRBJ2-3; tentatively, D is TRBD1 (6 bases). CDR1 is SGDLS, CDR2 YYNGEE, per germline. V was shortened by 4 bases and J by 0 bases, with 12 bases between the two germline ends. This CDR3 is 15 amino acids long. The CDR3 nucleotides read TGTGCCAGCAGCCCCTTTCAGGGGAGCACAGATACGCAGTATTTT. Translation: CASSPFQGSTDTQYF.

V usage is TRBV27 and J usage is TRBJ2-7, with 10 bases that match TRBD2. This CDR3 has 15 amino acids. Germline CDR1 and CDR2: MNHEY and SMNVEV (reference sequence). Germline trimming cut 6 bases from V and 1 base from J; bases unmatched to any gene: 6. CDR3 DNA sequence: TGTGCCAGCAGGACAGGGACTAGCGAGTCCTACGAGCAGTACTTC. It codes for CASRTGTSESYEQYF.

The chain links TRBV14 to TRBJ1-2; D is possibly TRBD1 (5 bases). Germline loops: CDR1 SGHDN, CDR2 FVKESK. The V gene lost 4 bases and the J gene lost 0 bases, with 12 bases spanning the gap. The CDR3 has 15 amino acids. The CDR3 reads CASSPGLSSNYGYTF. Written as DNA, the CDR3 is TGTGCCAGCAGCCCGGGACTATCGTCTAACTATGGCTACACCTTC.

CDR3 residues: CASSLPGAGYTF. CDR3 DNA sequence: TGTGCCAGCAGCTTACCAGGGGCGGGCTACACCTTC. J is TRBJ1-2 and V is TRBV13; weak D call: TRBD1 (6 bases). Trimming left V 2 bases short and J 8 bases short, with 9 bases between. Germline values: CDR1 PRHDT, CDR2 FYEKMQ (reference sequence). CDR3 length equals 12 residues.

The chain carries TRBV28 and TRBJ1-4; 7 bases fit TRBD1. This CDR3 is 14 amino acids long. Germline V lookup: CDR1 MDHEN, CDR2 SYDVKM. V lost 10 bases and J lost 4; bases outside the gene matches: 9. The CDR3 spells CAIGGLAVNEKLFF. CDR3 in DNA: TGTGCCATAGGGGGCCTTGCAGTTAATGAAAAACTGTTTTTT.

The V gene is TRBV5-1, the J gene TRBJ1-5, with 7 bases matching TRBD1. This CDR3 region has 14 residues. Germline V gene data show CDR1 as SGHRS and CDR2 as YFSETQ. V was clipped by 4 bases and J by 4 bases; unmatched bases: 5. CDR3 nucleotide sequence: TGCGCCAGCAGCGAGGGACAGACTAATCAGCCCCAGCATTTT. It translates to CASSEGQTNQPQHF.

CDR3 bases: TGTGCCAGTAGCTTTGGACAGGGCCTCGTGGGATTATATGGCTACACCTTC. Its translation is CASSFGQGLVGLYGYTF. This chain joins TRBV19 and TRBJ1-2; 8 bases fit TRBD1. The CDR3 totals 17 residues. J was trimmed by 5 bases and V by 6 bases; bases with no gene match: 17. In germline, CDR1 is LNHDA, CDR2 SQIVND (reference sequence).